One sample yielded the 28 T cell receptor beta chains listed below, sequenced in a study of CD8 T cells in Susac syndrome. RNA totalling about 0.45 to 1 ug underwent reverse transcription with random hexamers. TCRdb passed the immunoSEQ multiplex PCR reads through MiXCR, listing each CDR3 protein once. Among some 190,000 distinct CDR3 sequences listed, about 95% were seen once. The material sequenced was CD4+ T cells from PBMCs. These receptors all come from a human donor in good health.

The J gene is TRBJ2-7, the V gene TRBV12-3 or TRBV12-4; 7 bases line up with TRBD1. V was clipped by 6 bases and J by 3 bases; unmatched bases: 8. The CDR3 has 14 residues. The CDR3 sequence is CASRRTGRLYEQYF. CDR3 nucleotides: TGTGCCAGCAGGCGGACAGGACGTCTCTACGAGCAGTACTTC.

The rearrangement joins TRBV20-1 to TRBJ2-3, with D tentatively TRBD2 (6 bases). The CDR3 loop spans 16 amino acids. Germline assignment: CDR1 DFQATT and CDR2 SNEGSKA (reference sequence). V dropped 3 bases and J dropped 5 bases, with 21 bases sitting between them. CDR3 sequence: CSASLPEGRFEDTQYF. In DNA form, the CDR3 reads TGCAGTGCTAGCCTTCCCGAGGGGAGGTTTGAAGATACGCAGTATTTT.

V usage is TRBV7-2 and J usage is TRBJ2-3; 7 bases match TRBD2. V lost 4 bases, J lost 1 base, and 5 bases stayed unmatched. Germline CDR1 SGHTA, CDR2 FQGNSA. The CDR3 loop spans 15 amino acids. DNA of the CDR3: TGTGCCAGCAGCTCCCGGGGGGTCGGCACAGATACGCAGTATTTT. It encodes CASSSRGVGTDTQYF.

V usage is TRBV20-1 and J usage is TRBJ1-5, with D hard to call. The V end lost 3 bases, the J end lost 6 bases, and 9 bases lay between the germline ends. Germline-derived CDR1 and CDR2 are DFQATT and SNEGSKA (reference sequence). The CDR3 is 12 amino acids. The chain's CDR3 is CSASLRSQPQHF. CDR3 DNA: TGCAGTGCTAGTCTTCGGAGTCAGCCCCAGCATTTT.

The chain has TRBV7-2 and TRBJ2-7; D may match TRBD1 or TRBD2 (5 bases each). The CDR3 is 11 amino acids. V lost 5 bases to trimming and J lost 9 bases, with 11 bases between them. Germline V CDR1 and CDR2: SGHTA, FQGNSA. The CDR3 nucleotides are TGTGCCAGCAGCCCGTCGGGACGGCAGTACTTC. Translating gives CASSPSGRQYF.

In its sample, this clonotype was seen once. The chain joins TRBV30 to TRBJ1-2; unclear D gene. Trimming cost V 3 bases and J 2 bases, with 7 bases left between them. CDR1 GTSNPN and CDR2 SVGIG come from the germline V gene (reference sequence). The CDR3 spans 12 residues. The CDR3 is CAWRKENYGYTF. The CDR3 nucleotides are TGTGCCTGGAGGAAAGAGAACTATGGCTACACCTTC.

The CDR3 region is CSVAGGPNEKLFF. In DNA, the CDR3 is TGCAGCGTTGCAGGGGGGCCTAATGAAAAACTGTTTTTT. The chain links TRBV29-1 to TRBJ1-4; TRBD1 matches 7 bases. Germline trimming cut 4 bases from V and 3 bases from J; bases unmatched to any gene: 2. Germline values: CDR1 SQVTM, CDR2 ANQGSEA. The CDR3 length is 13 residues. The full variable domain, with the rest looked up from reference TRBV29-1 and TRBJ1-4, is SAVISQKPSRDICQRGTSLTIQCQVDSQVTMMFWYRQQPGQSLTLIATANQGSEATYESGFVIDKFPISRPNLTFSTLTVSNMSPEDSSIYLCSVAGGPNEKLFFGSGTQLSVL.

CDR3: CASSDSGTVYNEQFF. Here the CDR3 DNA reads TGTGCCAGCAGCGACTCCGGGACAGTGTACAATGAGCAGTTCTTC. The chain uses TRBV7-3 and TRBJ2-1; 7 nucleotides match TRBD1. CDR1 and CDR2 from the germline V gene are SGHTA and FQGTGA. J gave up 4 bases and V 5 bases, and 8 bases lay outside the gene matches. The CDR3 contains 15 residues. The entire variable domain, with the rest obtained from reference TRBV7-3 and TRBJ2-1, is as follows: GAGVSQTPSNKVTEKGKYVELRCDPISGHTALYWYRQSLGQGPEFLIYFQGTGAADDSGLPNDRFFAVRPEGSVSTLKIQRTERGDSAVYLCASSDSGTVYNEQFFGPGTRLTVL.

This sequence joins TRBV27 and TRBJ2-1, with 9 bases matching TRBD1. Trimming cost V 4 bases and J 4 bases; bases outside gene matches: 2. The CDR3 totals 14 residues. Germline CDR1 reads MNHEY; CDR2 reads SMNVEV (reference sequence). CDR3 sequence reads: CASSWDRDYNEQFF. CDR3 DNA sequence: TGTGCCAGCAGTTGGGACAGGGATTACAATGAGCAGTTCTTC.

The chain carries TRBV11-1 and TRBJ2-1; TRBD1 matches at 8 bases. The CDR3 totals 15 residues. J gave up 4 bases and V 5 bases, and 7 bases lay outside the gene matches. The V gene's germline CDR1 is SGHAT and CDR2 FQDESV (reference sequence). CDR3 sequence (DNA): TGTGCCAGCAGCAAGGGACAGGAGCCTTACAATGAGCAGTTCTTC. This sequence encodes CASSKGQEPYNEQFF.

V gene TRBV7-9 combines with J gene TRBJ2-1; a possible D gene is TRBD1 (6 bases). This CDR3 has 15 residues. The V end was cut by 5 bases, the J end by 9 bases, with 20 bases between. CDR1 is SEHNR and CDR2 is FQNEAQ in the germline V gene (reference sequence). CDR3 in DNA: TGTGCCAGCAGCATCTTCTCACAGGGTTATGGTGAGCAGTTCTTC. Residues: CASSIFSQGYGEQFF.

This clonotype was picked up one time. The chain joins TRBV24-1 to TRBJ2-1; TRBD2 aligns across 9 bases. V lost 9 bases to trimming and J lost 4 bases; unmatched junction nucleotides: 6. Germline V gene sequence: CDR1 KGHDR, CDR2 SFDVKD. The CDR3 runs 14 residues. Written as DNA, the CDR3 is TGTGCCACCGCCCTAGCGGGATCGTACAATGAGCAGTTCTTC. The encoded protein is CATALAGSYNEQFF.

The V and J genes are TRBV12-3 or TRBV12-4 and TRBJ2-7; the D gene is possibly TRBD1 (6 bases). CDR3 size: 14 residues. The V end was cut by 0 bases, the J end by 0 bases, with 6 bases between. CDR3 residues: CASSLATGSYEQYF. CDR3 bases: TGTGCCAGCAGTTTAGCGACAGGCTCCTACGAGCAGTACTTC.

The gene calls are TRBV20-1 and TRBJ2-1; 7 bases are a match to TRBD1. There are 15 residues in the CDR3. Looked up from germline, CDR1 is DFQATT and CDR2 is SNEGSKA (reference sequence). V lost 3 bases, J lost 2 bases, and 7 bases stayed unmatched. The CDR3 spells CSASVMGQTYNEQFF. In nucleotides, the CDR3 is TGCAGTGCTAGTGTCATGGGACAGACCTACAATGAGCAGTTCTTC.

This chain uses TRBV28 with TRBJ1-4; perhaps TRBD1 as D (5 bases). Germline assignment: CDR1 MDHEN and CDR2 SYDVKM. Trimming removed 5 bases at V and 0 bases at J, with 13 bases between. This CDR3 contains 16 residues. The CDR3 DNA sequence: TGTGCCAGCAGTCCCCTCCCGACAGCAACTAATGAAAAACTGTTTTTT. It translates to CASSPLPTATNEKLFF. Filled out from reference TRBV28 and TRBJ1-4, the complete variable domain reads DVKVTQSSRYLVKRTGEKVFLECVQDMDHENMFWYRQDPGLGLRLIYFSYDVKMKEKGDIPEGYSVSREKKERFSLILESASTNQTSMYLCASSPLPTATNEKLFFGSGTQLSVL.

V and J are TRBV18 and TRBJ2-1; 7 nucleotides align to TRBD2. In germline, CDR1 is KGHSH, CDR2 LQKENI. Trimming took 4 bases from V and 8 from J; bases not matched to a gene: 11. The CDR3 has 15 amino acids. Here the CDR3 reads CASSRLATSHYEQFF. CDR3 nucleotide sequence: TGTGCCAGCTCACGACTAGCCACATCGCATTATGAGCAGTTCTTC. Based on the CDR3 plus reference TRBV18 and TRBJ2-1, the full variable domain is NAGVMQNPRHLVRRRGQEARLRCSPMKGHSHVYWYRQLPEEGLKFMVYLQKENIIDESGMPKERFSAEFPKEGPSILRIQQVVRGDSAAYFCASSRLATSHYEQFFGPGTRLTVL.

The chain carries TRBV6-6 and TRBJ2-7; no clear D. The CDR3 spans 12 residues. In germline, CDR1 is MNHNY, CDR2 SVGAGI (reference sequence). V gave up 3 bases and J gave up 4 bases, with 7 bases separating them. This CDR3 reads CASSYVLYEQYF. In DNA form, the CDR3 reads TGTGCCAGCAGTTATGTCCTATACGAGCAGTACTTC.

J is TRBJ1-5 and V is TRBV20-1; TRBD1 aligns across 7 bases. The germline V gene has CDR1 DFQATT and CDR2 SNEGSKA (reference sequence). V lost 5 bases to trimming and J lost 7 bases; unmatched junction nucleotides: 8. The CDR3 has 13 residues. This CDR3 is CSAGRQGGQPQHF. In nucleotides, the CDR3 is TGCAGTGCTGGGAGACAGGGCGGGCAGCCCCAGCATTTT.

The DNA of the CDR3 is TGTGCCAGCAGCGACACTCGGGGCACAGATACGCAGTATTTT. Translated, it gives CASSDTRGTDTQYF. This rearrangement joins TRBV7-2 to TRBJ2-3; D gene unclear. V was cut by 5 bases and J by 1 base, with 10 bases left in between. This CDR3 contains 14 residues. CDR1 is SGHTA and CDR2 is FQGNSA in the germline V gene.

CDR3 amino acids: CSAEGTFQETQYF. The CDR3 nucleotides read TGCAGTGCTGAAGGCACCTTCCAAGAGACCCAGTACTTC. The chain carries TRBV20-1 and TRBJ2-5; D ambiguous. Germline V gives CDR1 DFQATT, CDR2 SNEGSKA (reference sequence). Trimming took off 5 bases at V and 1 base at J, with 11 bases between the two ends. The CDR3 runs to 13 residues.

This chain connects TRBV7-2 to TRBJ2-3; D gene unclear. Germline V gene sequence: CDR1 SGHTA, CDR2 FQGNSA. This CDR3 has 15 amino acids. V was cut by 5 bases and J by 3 bases, with 15 bases left in between. Here the CDR3 DNA reads TGTGCCAGCAGCCGGACCGCGCCCCTGACAGATACGCAGTATTTT. Translation gives CASSRTAPLTDTQYF.

V usage is TRBV18 and J usage is TRBJ2-5; the D is unclear. In germline, CDR1 is KGHSH, CDR2 LQKENI. CDR3 length: 14 amino acids. The V and J ends lost 2 bases and 4 bases respectively, with 11 bases between them. Here the CDR3 DNA reads TGTGCCAGCTCACCAGACACGGTGGGAGAGACCCAGTACTTC. This translates into CASSPDTVGETQYF. The whole variable domain, remainder taken from reference TRBV18 and TRBJ2-5, is NAGVMQNPRHLVRRRGQEARLRCSPMKGHSHVYWYRQLPEEGLKFMVYLQKENIIDESGMPKERFSAEFPKEGPSILRIQQVVRGDSAAYFCASSPDTVGETQYFGPGTRLLVL.

The chain carries TRBV2 and TRBJ2-5, with 9 bases that match TRBD2. The V gene end was trimmed by 2 bases and the J gene end by 5 bases; junction bases not matched to a gene: 3. The germline V gene has CDR1 SNHLY and CDR2 FYNNEI. The CDR3 sequence is 14 residues long. Here the CDR3 reads CASSESGRTETQYF. The CDR3 region has the DNA TGTGCCAGCAGTGAAAGCGGGAGGACGGAGACCCAGTACTTC.

This chain uses TRBV28 with TRBJ2-7; maybe TRBD2 (6 bases). This CDR3 contains 15 residues. V shed 4 bases and J shed 0 bases, with 13 bases lying between them. In germline, CDR1 is MDHEN, CDR2 SYDVKM. The DNA for the CDR3 is TGTGCCAGCAGTTCACCGGGACTCCGCTCCTACGAGCAGTACTTC. This codes for CASSSPGLRSYEQYF. The full variable domain, its missing parts supplied by reference TRBV28 and TRBJ2-7, is DVKVTQSSRYLVKRTGEKVFLECVQDMDHENMFWYRQDPGLGLRLIYFSYDVKMKEKGDIPEGYSVSREKKERFSLILESASTNQTSMYLCASSSPGLRSYEQYFGPGTRLTVT.

This clonotype was seen a single time. V is TRBV30 and J is TRBJ1-4; TRBD1 is a possible D gene (5 bases). Trimming pared 2 bases from V and 8 bases from J, leaving 18 bases between. The CDR3 runs to 15 residues. Germline CDR1 GTSNPN, CDR2 SVGIG (reference sequence). The CDR3 region is CAWSSGQRVREKLFF. In DNA form, the CDR3 reads TGTGCCTGGAGTTCCGGACAACGCGTGCGGGAAAAACTGTTTTTT.

The genes are TRBV7-9 and TRBJ2-3; 8 nucleotides align to TRBD2. Germline trimming cut 1 base from V and 2 bases from J; bases unmatched to any gene: 2. The CDR3 is 15 amino acids. Germline lookup yields CDR1 SEHNR and CDR2 FQNEAQ (reference sequence). The CDR3 sequence: CASSLEAGATDTQYF. Here the CDR3 DNA reads TGTGCCAGCAGCTTAGAAGCGGGGGCCACAGATACGCAGTATTTT.

The rearrangement uses TRBV28 and TRBJ2-1; D perhaps matches TRBD2 (6 bases). There are 12 residues in the CDR3. V gave up 6 bases and J gave up 10 bases, with 13 bases separating them. Per germline, CDR1 MDHEN and CDR2 SYDVKM. The CDR3 spells CASRPRLDEQFF. The CDR3 DNA reads TGTGCCAGCAGACCCCGACTAGACGAGCAGTTCTTC. Using reference TRBV28 and TRBJ2-1 for the parts outside the CDR3, the full variable domain is DVKVTQSSRYLVKRTGEKVFLECVQDMDHENMFWYRQDPGLGLRLIYFSYDVKMKEKGDIPEGYSVSREKKERFSLILESASTNQTSMYLCASRPRLDEQFFGPGTRLTVL.

The rearrangement links TRBV30 to TRBJ1-1, with D possibly being TRBD1 (5 bases). The CDR3 runs to 15 residues. Germline values: CDR1 GTSNPN, CDR2 SVGIG (reference sequence). V lost 3 bases to trimming and J lost 0 bases, with 14 bases between them. Here the CDR3 DNA reads TGTGCCTGGAGGCAGGGAGGGACGTTGAACACTGAAGCTTTCTTT. Amino acid sequence: CAWRQGGTLNTEAFF.